This T cell receptor (beta chain) was sequenced during a study of T cell clonality in common variable immunodeficiency. With respect to this clone: Antigen unknown.

Study findings and constraints: Common variable immunodeficiency TCR beta sequences reportedly had fewer deletions and N-nucleotide insertions.

Sequenced by immunoSEQ multiplex PCR; TCRdb stores in-frame clones only, minus some. The specimen has under 20,000 clones, none found just once. Material for sequencing was peripheral blood mononuclear cells. This TCR was sampled from a human donor with common variable immunodeficiency.

This chain's CDR3 is CASRGVPGQAAETQYF. Partial CDR3 DNA: TGTGCCAGCCGGGGGGTTCCGGGACAGGCGGCGGAGACC. V usage is TRBV2 and J usage is TRBJ2-5; D may be TRBD1 (8 bases). The read ends 3 residues early relative to the CDR3; the germline J gene fills the gap. This CDR3 comprises 16 residues. Trimming stripped 8 bases from V and 5 bases from J, with 24 bases between. CDR1 is SNHLY and CDR2 is FYNNEI in the germline V gene.